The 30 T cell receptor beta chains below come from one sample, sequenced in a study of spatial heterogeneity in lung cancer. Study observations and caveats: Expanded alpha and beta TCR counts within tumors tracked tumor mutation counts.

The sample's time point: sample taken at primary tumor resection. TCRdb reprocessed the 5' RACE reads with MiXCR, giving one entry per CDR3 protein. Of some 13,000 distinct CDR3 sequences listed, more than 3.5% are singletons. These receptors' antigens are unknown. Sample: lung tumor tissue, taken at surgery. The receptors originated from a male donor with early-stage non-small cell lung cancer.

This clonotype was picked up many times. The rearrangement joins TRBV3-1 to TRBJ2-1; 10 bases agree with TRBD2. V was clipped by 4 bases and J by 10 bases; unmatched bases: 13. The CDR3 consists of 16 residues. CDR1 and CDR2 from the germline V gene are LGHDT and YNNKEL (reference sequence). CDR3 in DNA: TGTGCCAGCAGCCCCTTAAGGCTAGCGGGAGTTGGGGAGCAGTTCTTC. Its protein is CASSPLRLAGVGEQFF.

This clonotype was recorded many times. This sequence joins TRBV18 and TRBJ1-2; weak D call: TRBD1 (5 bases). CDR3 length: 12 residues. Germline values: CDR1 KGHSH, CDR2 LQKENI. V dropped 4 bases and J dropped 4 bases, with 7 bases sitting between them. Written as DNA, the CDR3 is TGTGCCAGCTCACGGGACGGCTATGGCTACACCTTC. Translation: CASSRDGYGYTF.

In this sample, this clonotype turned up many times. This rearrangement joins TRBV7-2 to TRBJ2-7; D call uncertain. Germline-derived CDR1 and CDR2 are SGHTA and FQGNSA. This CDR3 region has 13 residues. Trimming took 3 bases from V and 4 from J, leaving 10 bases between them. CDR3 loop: CASSFSGRYEQYV. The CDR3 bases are TGTGCCAGCAGCTTCTCTGGTCGGTACGAGCAGTACGTC.

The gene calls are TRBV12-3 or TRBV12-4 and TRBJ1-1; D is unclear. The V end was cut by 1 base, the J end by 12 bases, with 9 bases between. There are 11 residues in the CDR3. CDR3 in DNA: TGTGCCAGCAGTTTAGGCGACGGGACTTTCTTT. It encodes CASSLGDGTFF.

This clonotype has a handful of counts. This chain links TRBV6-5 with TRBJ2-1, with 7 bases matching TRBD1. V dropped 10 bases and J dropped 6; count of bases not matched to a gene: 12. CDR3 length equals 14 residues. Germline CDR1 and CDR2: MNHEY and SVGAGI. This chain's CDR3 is CAIRTAGGRNEQFF. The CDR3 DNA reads TGTGCCATCAGGACGGCAGGGGGTCGCAATGAGCAGTTCTTC.

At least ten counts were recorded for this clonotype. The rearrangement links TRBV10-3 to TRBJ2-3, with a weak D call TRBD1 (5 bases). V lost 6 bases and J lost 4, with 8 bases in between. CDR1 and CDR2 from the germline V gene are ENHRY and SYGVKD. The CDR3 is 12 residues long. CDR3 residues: CAISRVADTQYF. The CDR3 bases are TGTGCCATCAGCAGGGTGGCAGATACGCAGTATTTT.

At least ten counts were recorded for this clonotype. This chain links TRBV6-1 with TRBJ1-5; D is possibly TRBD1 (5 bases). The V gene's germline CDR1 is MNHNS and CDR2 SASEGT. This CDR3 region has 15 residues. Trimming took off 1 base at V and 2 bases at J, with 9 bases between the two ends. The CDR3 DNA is TGTGCCAGCAGTGAAGAGGTGACAGGCAATCAGCCCCAGCATTTT. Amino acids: CASSEEVTGNQPQHF.

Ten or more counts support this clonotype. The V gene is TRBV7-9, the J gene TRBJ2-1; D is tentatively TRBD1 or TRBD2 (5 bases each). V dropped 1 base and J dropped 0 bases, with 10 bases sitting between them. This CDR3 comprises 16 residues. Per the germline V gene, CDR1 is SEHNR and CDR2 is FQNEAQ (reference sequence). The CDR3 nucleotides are TGTGCCAGCAGCTTAGTTGCAGGGAGCTCCTACAATGAGCAGTTCTTC. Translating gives CASSLVAGSSYNEQFF.

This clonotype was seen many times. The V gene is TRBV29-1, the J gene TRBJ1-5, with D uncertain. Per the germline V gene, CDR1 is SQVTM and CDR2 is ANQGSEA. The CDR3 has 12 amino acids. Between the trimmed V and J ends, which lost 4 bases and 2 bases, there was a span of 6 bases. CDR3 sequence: CSVGGCNQPQHF. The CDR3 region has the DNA TGCAGCGTTGGGGGATGCAATCAGCCCCAGCATTTT.

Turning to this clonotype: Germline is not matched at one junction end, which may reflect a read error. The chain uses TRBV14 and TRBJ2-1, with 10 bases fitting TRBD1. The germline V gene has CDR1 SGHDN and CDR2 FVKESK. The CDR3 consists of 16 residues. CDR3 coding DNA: TGTGCCAGAAGCCAGGCGGGACAGGGGAAAGGGAATGAGCAGTTCTTC. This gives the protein CARSQAGQGKGNEQFF.

DNA for the CDR3: TGTGCCAGCAGCTTCGTGGGACTAGCGAACCAAGAGACCCAGTACTTC. Translation: CASSFVGLANQETQYF. This chain connects TRBV5-8 to TRBJ2-5, with TRBD2 matching over 10 bases. The CDR3 totals 16 residues. The V gene end was trimmed by 2 bases and the J gene end by 0 bases; junction bases not matched to a gene: 4. Germline loops: CDR1 SGHTS, CDR2 YDEGEE.

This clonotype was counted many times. The CDR3 loop is CASQDTGVGPDTQYF. Written as DNA, the CDR3 is TGCGCCAGCCAGGACACAGGGGTTGGCCCAGATACGCAGTATTTT. V and J are TRBV10-2 and TRBJ2-3; the match to TRBD1 covers 7 bases. This CDR3 has 15 amino acids. V gave up 8 bases and J gave up 4 bases; unmatched junction bases: 12. In germline, CDR1 is WSHSY, CDR2 SAAADI.

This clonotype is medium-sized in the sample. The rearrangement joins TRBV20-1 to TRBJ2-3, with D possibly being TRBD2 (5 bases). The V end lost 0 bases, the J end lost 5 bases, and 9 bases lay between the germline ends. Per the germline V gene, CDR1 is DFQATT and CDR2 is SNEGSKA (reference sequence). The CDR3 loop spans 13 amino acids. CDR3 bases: TGCAGTGCTAGAGACCGGGAACGAGATACGCAGTATTTT. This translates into CSARDRERDTQYF.

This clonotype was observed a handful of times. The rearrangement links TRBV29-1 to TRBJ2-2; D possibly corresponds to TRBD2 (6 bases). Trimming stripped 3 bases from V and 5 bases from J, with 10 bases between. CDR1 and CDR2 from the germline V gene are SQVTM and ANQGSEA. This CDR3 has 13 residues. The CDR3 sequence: CSVDTGRTGELFF. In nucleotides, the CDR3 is TGCAGCGTTGACACTGGGAGGACCGGGGAGCTGTTTTTT.

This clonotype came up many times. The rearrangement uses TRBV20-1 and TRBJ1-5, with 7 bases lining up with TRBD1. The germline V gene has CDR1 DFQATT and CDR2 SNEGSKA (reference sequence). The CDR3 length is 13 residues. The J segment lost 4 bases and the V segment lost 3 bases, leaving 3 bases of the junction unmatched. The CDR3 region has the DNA TGCAGTGCTAGTCTGGGACAGAATCAGCCCCAGCATTTT. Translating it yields CSASLGQNQPQHF.

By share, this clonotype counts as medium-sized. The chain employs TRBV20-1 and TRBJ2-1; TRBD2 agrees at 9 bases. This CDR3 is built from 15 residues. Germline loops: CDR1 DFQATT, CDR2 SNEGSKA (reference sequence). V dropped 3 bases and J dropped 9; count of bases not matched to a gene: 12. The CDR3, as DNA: TGCAGTGCTAGTCCTAGCGGGATAGGATTTAGTGAGCAGTTCTTC. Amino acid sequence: CSASPSGIGFSEQFF.

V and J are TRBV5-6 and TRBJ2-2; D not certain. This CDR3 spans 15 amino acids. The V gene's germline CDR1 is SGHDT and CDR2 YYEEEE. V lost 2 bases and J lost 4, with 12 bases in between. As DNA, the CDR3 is TGTGCCAGCAGCTTCCCCGGGTCCCGCACCGGGGAGCTGTTTTTT. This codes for CASSFPGSRTGELFF.

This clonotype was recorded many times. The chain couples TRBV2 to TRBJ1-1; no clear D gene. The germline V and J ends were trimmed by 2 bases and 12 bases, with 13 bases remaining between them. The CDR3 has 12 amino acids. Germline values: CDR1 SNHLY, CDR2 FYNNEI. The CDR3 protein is CASSEMTPGTFF. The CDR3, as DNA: TGTGCCAGCAGTGAAATGACTCCCGGGACTTTCTTT.

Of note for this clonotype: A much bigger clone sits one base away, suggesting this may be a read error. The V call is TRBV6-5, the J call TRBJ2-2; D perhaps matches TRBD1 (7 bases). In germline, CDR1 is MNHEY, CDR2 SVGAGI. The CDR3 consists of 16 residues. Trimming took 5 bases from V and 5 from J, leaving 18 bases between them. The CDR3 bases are TGTGCCAGCAGTCCCCTCACAGGGGACTGGACCGGGGAGCTGTTTTTT. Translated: CASSPLTGDWTGELFF.

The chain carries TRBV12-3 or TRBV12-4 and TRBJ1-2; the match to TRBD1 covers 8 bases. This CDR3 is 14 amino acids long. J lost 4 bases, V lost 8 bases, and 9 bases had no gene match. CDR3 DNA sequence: TGTGCCAGCGGTATACAGGGGGGGGCCTATGGCTACACCTTC. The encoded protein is CASGIQGGAYGYTF.

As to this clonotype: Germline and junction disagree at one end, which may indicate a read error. The CDR3 DNA is TGCAGTGCTAGTCGACGGGAAGCTAACTATGGCGACACCTTC. Translated: CSASRREANYGDTF. This chain links TRBV20-1 with TRBJ1-2; the D is unclear. Germline V gene sequence: CDR1 DFQATT, CDR2 SNEGSKA (reference sequence). The CDR3 is 14 amino acids.

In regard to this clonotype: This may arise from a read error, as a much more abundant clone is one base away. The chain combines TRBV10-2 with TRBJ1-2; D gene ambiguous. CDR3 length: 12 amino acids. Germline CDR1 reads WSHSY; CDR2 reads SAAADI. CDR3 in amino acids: CASSELDVGYNF. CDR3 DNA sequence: TGCGCCAGCAGTGAACTGGACGTAGGCTACAACTTC.

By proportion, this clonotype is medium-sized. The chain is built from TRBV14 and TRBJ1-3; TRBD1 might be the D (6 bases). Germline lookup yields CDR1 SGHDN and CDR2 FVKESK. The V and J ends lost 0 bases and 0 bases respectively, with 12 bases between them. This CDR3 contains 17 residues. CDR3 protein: CASSQDRGTLSGNTIYF. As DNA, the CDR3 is TGTGCCAGCAGCCAAGATCGAGGGACACTCTCTGGAAACACCATATATTTT.

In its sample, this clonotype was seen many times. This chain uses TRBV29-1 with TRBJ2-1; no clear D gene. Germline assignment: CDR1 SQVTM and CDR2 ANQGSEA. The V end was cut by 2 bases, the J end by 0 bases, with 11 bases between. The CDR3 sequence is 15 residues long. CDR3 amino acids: CSVEMAGNSYNEQFF. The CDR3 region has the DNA TGCAGCGTTGAAATGGCCGGAAACTCCTACAATGAGCAGTTCTTC.

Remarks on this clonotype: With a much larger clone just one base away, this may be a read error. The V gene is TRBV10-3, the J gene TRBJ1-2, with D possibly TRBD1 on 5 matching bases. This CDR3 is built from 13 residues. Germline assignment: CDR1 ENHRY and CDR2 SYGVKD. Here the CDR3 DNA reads TGTGCCATCAGTGGCTACGGGGACTATGGCGACACCTTC. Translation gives CAISGYGDYGDTF.

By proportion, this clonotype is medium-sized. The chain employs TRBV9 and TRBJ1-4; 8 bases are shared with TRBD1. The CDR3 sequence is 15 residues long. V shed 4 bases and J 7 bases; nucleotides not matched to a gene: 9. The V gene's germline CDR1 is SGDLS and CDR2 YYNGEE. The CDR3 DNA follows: TGTGCCAGCAGCACTCCCGGGACAGGAGGTGAAAAACTGTTTTTT. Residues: CASSTPGTGGEKLFF.

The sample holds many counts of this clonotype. DNA of the CDR3: TGTGCCAGCAGTTTTACAGGGGGTAATAATTCACCCCTCCACTTT. As protein: CASSFTGGNNSPLHF. The chain carries TRBV12-3 or TRBV12-4 and TRBJ1-6, with 8 bases aligning to TRBD1. The CDR3 sequence is 15 residues long. V lost 3 bases, J lost 5 bases, and 3 bases stayed unmatched.

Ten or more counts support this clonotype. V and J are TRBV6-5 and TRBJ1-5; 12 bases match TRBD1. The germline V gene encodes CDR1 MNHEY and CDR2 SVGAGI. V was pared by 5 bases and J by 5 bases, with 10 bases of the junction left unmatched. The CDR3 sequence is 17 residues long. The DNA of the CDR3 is TGTGCCAGCAGTCCCAGGGACAGGGGGCTTAGAGATCAGCCCCAGCATTTT. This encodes CASSPRDRGLRDQPQHF.

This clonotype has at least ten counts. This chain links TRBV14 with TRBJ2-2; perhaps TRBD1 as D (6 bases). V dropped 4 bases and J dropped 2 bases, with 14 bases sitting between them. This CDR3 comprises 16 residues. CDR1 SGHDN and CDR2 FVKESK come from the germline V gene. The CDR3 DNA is TGTGCCAGCAGCCCCACAACAGGGATTAACACCGGGGAGCTGTTTTTT. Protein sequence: CASSPTTGINTGELFF.

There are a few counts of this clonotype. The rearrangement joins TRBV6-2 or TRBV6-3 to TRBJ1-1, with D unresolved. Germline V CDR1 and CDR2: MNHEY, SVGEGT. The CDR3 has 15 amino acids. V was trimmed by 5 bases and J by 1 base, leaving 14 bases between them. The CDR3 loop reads CASSHFGGENTEAFF. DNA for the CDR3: TGTGCCAGCAGTCACTTTGGCGGTGAGAACACTGAAGCTTTCTTT.